What follows describes a single T cell receptor (beta chain). The target antigen is unknown. Trimming at V came to 1 base and at J to 3 bases, leaving 8 bases not matched to a gene. CDR1 LNHDA and CDR2 SQIVND come from the germline V gene (reference sequence). This CDR3 has 17 residues. These data are taken from a study of T cell responses to AZD1222 COVID-19 vaccine. Overall study findings and caveats: Among the donors, most were white British and more were female, and clonal diversity was possibly underestimated.

Here immunoSEQ multiplex PCR was the method, and the copy in TCRdb shows in-frame clones only, minus some. The table lists 150,000 or so clones, approximately 90% of them singletons. Sequencing was performed on peripheral blood, taken on day 0 of AZD1222 vaccination. The receptor was isolated from an adult in good health. This sequence joins TRBV19 and TRBJ2-2, with 7 nucleotides matching TRBD1. The CDR3 here is CASSIGLTGIHTGELFF. CDR3 DNA sequence: TGTGCCAGTAGTATAGGGCTGACAGGGATCCACACCGGGGAGCTGTTTTTT.